The 8 T cell receptor beta chains below were found in one sample sequenced in a study of T cells in Graves' hyperthyroidism and ophthalmopathy. What was amplified from RNA transcripts were TCR beta CDR3 regions. A set of HTBI primers served as the primers for a first-round RT-PCR of the TCR CDR3. TCRdb reanalysed the multiplex PCR reads using MiXCR and keeps one entry per CDR3 protein. Of roughly 700,000 distinct CDR3 sequences listed, 11% to 15% were seen once; the top ten hold roughly 10%. Sequencing was performed on blood. The receptor set was obtained from a woman aged 18-29 years with Graves' hyperthyroidism.

The genes are TRBV7-4 and TRBJ2-7; D is perhaps TRBD2 (6 bases). The germline gives CDR1 SGHVT, CDR2 SQSDAQ. V was clipped by 5 bases and J by 7 bases, with 24 bases between them. This CDR3 spans 16 amino acids. CDR3 sequence: CASSLPPSVSRDEQYF. The CDR3 DNA is TGTGCCAGCAGCCTCCCTCCTAGCGTAAGTCGGGATGAGCAGTACTTC. The whole variable domain, remainder taken from reference TRBV7-4 and TRBJ2-7, is GAGVSQSPRYKVAKRGRDVALRCDSISGHVTLYWYRQTLGQGSEVLTYSQSDAQRDKSGRPSGRFSAERPERSVSTLKIQRTEQGDSAVYLCASSLPPSVSRDEQYFGPGTRLTVT.

The V gene is TRBV27, the J gene TRBJ1-5; 10 bases are shared with TRBD1. Germline trimming cut 5 bases from V and 5 bases from J; bases unmatched to any gene: 9. Germline V gene lookup returns CDR1 MNHEY and CDR2 SMNVEV (reference sequence). The CDR3 covers 16 residues. The CDR3 coding sequence is TGTGCCAGCAGTGCCTCCGGGACAGGGGCTTATCAGCCCCAGCATTTT. It translates to CASSASGTGAYQPQHF.

This clonotype has a count of ten or more. The chain joins TRBV6-1 to TRBJ1-1; D possibly corresponds to TRBD1 (5 bases). The germline V and J ends were trimmed by 8 bases and 5 bases, with 21 bases remaining between them. Germline values: CDR1 MNHNS, CDR2 SASEGT. The CDR3 length is 15 residues. In nucleotides, the CDR3 is TGTGCCAGCCAAGGTGGAGGGGCGGGTAGGACTGAAGCTTTCTTT. Translation: CASQGGGAGRTEAFF.

This clonotype was seen repeatedly, ten times or more. The rearrangement links TRBV5-1 to TRBJ2-1; maybe TRBD2 (6 bases). The CDR3 totals 15 residues. Germline V gene sequence: CDR1 SGHRS, CDR2 YFSETQ. V lost 2 bases and J 4 bases, leaving 13 bases between the germline ends. CDR3: CASSFLAGLYNEQFF. Written as DNA, the CDR3 is TGCGCCAGCAGCTTTTTGGCGGGACTTTACAATGAGCAGTTCTTC.

The chain joins TRBV10-3 to TRBJ2-7; possibly TRBD1 for D (6 bases). The germline gives CDR1 ENHRY, CDR2 SYGVKD. The CDR3 sequence is 13 residues long. The germline V and J ends were trimmed by 6 bases and 5 bases, with 14 bases remaining between them. Here the CDR3 reads CAIREQGPNEQYF. The CDR3 DNA reads as TGTGCCATCAGAGAACAGGGCCCGAACGAGCAGTACTTC.

The sample holds many counts of this clonotype. This chain uses TRBV5-1 with TRBJ2-1, with D possibly being TRBD2 (6 bases). CDR3 size: 14 residues. V was trimmed by 1 base and J by 4 bases, leaving 9 bases between them. CDR1 and CDR2 from the germline V gene are SGHRS and YFSETQ. Here the CDR3 DNA reads TGCGCCAGCAGCTTGTTAGCGGTATACAATGAGCAGTTCTTC. This encodes CASSLLAVYNEQFF.

This clonotype has at least ten counts. The chain combines TRBV25-1 with TRBJ1-1; maybe TRBD1 (6 bases). The ends were cut back, 7 bases at V and 1 base at J, with 19 bases in the middle. The germline V gene encodes CDR1 MGHDK and CDR2 SYGVNS. The CDR3 loop spans 16 amino acids. This CDR3 is CASNSHPEGGNTEAFF. CDR3 nucleotide sequence: TGTGCCAGCAACTCACACCCCGAAGGGGGGAACACTGAAGCTTTCTTT. Supplemented by reference TRBV25-1 and TRBJ1-1, the full variable domain reads EADIYQTPRYLVIGTGKKITLECSQTMGHDKMYWYQQDPGMELHLIHYSYGVNSTEKGDLSSESTVSRIRTEHFPLTLESARPSHTSQYLCASNSHPEGGNTEAFFGQGTRLTVV.

This clonotype was recorded once. The chain is built from TRBV14 and TRBJ2-6; D not resolved. With 4 bases removed from V and 3 bases from J, the gap between germline ends came to 10 bases. The CDR3 is 15 amino acids. The germline V gene has CDR1 SGHDN and CDR2 FVKESK. CDR3 region: CASSPQLGGANVLTF. The CDR3 DNA is TGTGCCAGCAGCCCTCAATTGGGTGGGGCCAACGTCCTGACTTTC.